The 18 T cell receptor beta chains in this list originate from one sample, sequenced in a study of blood T cell repertoires in COVID-19. Clones were read by immunoSEQ multiplex PCR, and TCRdb kept only the in-frame ones, dropping some. The sample contains tens of thousands of clones, approximately 90% of which appear only once. The specimen was peripheral blood. These receptors were obtained from a man aged 45-60 years with COVID-19, enrolled during active disease.

The chain uses TRBV19 and TRBJ2-7; D might be TRBD2 (5 bases). The germline CDR1 and CDR2 sequences are LNHDA and SQIVND (reference sequence). V gave up 7 bases and J gave up 5 bases, with 9 bases separating them. The CDR3 is 11 residues long. The DNA for the CDR3 is TGTGCCAGTAAGCGCGGGCACGAGCAGTACTTC. It encodes CASKRGHEQYF.

The rearrangement joins TRBV7-2 to TRBJ2-2; 9 bases match TRBD2. The germline gives CDR1 SGHTA, CDR2 FQGNSA. This CDR3 spans 16 amino acids. The V gene end was trimmed by 1 base and the J gene end by 4 bases; junction bases not matched to a gene: 4. The CDR3 coding sequence is TGTGCCAGCAGCTTAGTAGCGGGAGAGACCACCGGGGAGCTGTTTTTT. Translated, it gives CASSLVAGETTGELFF.

The V gene is TRBV4-1, the J gene TRBJ2-5; D might be TRBD1 (6 bases). Trimming removed 1 base at V and 2 bases at J, with 11 bases between. Germline V gene lookup returns CDR1 MGHRA and CDR2 YSYEKL. The length of the CDR3 is 15 residues. The CDR3 nucleotides read TGCGCCAGCAGCCAAGGACAGGTGACTCAAGAGACCCAGTACTTC. Its protein is CASSQGQVTQETQYF.

The rearrangement joins TRBV10-1 to TRBJ2-5, with TRBD1 matching 7 bases. Germline CDR1 is WNHNN and CDR2 is SYGVQD (reference sequence). Trimming at V came to 9 bases and at J to 3 bases, leaving 7 bases not matched to a gene. The CDR3 extends over 13 amino acids. Here the CDR3 reads CARIRDSKETQYF. The CDR3 bases are TGCGCCAGGATCCGGGACAGCAAAGAGACCCAGTACTTC.

The CDR3 DNA reads as TGTGCCAGCAGCATCCGGACAGGGAGCACACCTGGCTACGAGCAGTACTTC. This translates into CASSIRTGSTPGYEQYF. This sequence joins TRBV7-2 and TRBJ2-7; 8 bases line up with TRBD1. With 5 bases clipped from V and 3 bases from J, the junction kept 15 bases outside the gene matches. CDR1 SGHTA and CDR2 FQGNSA come from the germline V gene. The CDR3 extends over 17 amino acids.

The V gene is TRBV7-9, the J gene TRBJ1-2, with D perhaps matching TRBD1 (6 bases). Germline loops: CDR1 SEHNR, CDR2 FQNEAQ (reference sequence). The V and J ends lost 6 bases and 3 bases respectively, with 14 bases between them. The CDR3 loop spans 14 amino acids. Written as DNA, the CDR3 is TGTGCCAGCAGGGGGGACAACAGGGACTATGGCTACACCTTC. It specifies CASRGDNRDYGYTF.

This chain joins TRBV7-9 and TRBJ2-3; 15 bases map to TRBD2. After removal of 5 bases from V and 2 bases from J, the junction contained 8 bases not matched to a gene. Germline assignment: CDR1 SEHNR and CDR2 FQNEAQ (reference sequence). The CDR3 covers 18 residues. CDR3 region: CASSLGLAGGIYTDTQYF. CDR3 bases: TGTGCCAGCAGCCTCGGACTAGCGGGAGGGATATACACAGATACGCAGTATTTT. The entire variable domain, with the rest obtained from reference TRBV7-9 and TRBJ2-3, is as follows: DTGVSQNPRHKITKRGQNVTFRCDPISEHNRLYWYRQTLGQGPEFLTYFQNEAQLEKSRLLSDRFSAERPKGSFSTLEIQRTEQGDSAMYLCASSLGLAGGIYTDTQYFGPGTRLTVL.

The chain has TRBV5-6 and TRBJ2-7; 10 positions match TRBD2. This CDR3 is 14 amino acids long. Germline V gives CDR1 SGHDT, CDR2 YYEEEE. Trimming removed 1 base from V and 6 bases from J; junction bases left unmatched: 4. CDR3 sequence: CASSLTSGIGEQYF. CDR3 nucleotide sequence: TGTGCCAGCAGCTTGACTAGCGGGATAGGCGAGCAGTACTTC.

The sample holds one count of this clone. The V call is TRBV9, the J call TRBJ2-1; perhaps TRBD2 as D (6 bases). Trimming removed 4 bases from V and 14 bases from J, with 19 bases in between. The V gene's germline CDR1 is SGDLS and CDR2 YYNGEE. The CDR3 sequence is 13 residues long. In nucleotides, the CDR3 is TGTGCCAGCAGCACGAGCCCGGGGGAGTCCGAGTTCTTC. Translation gives CASSTSPGESEFF.

The chain uses TRBV7-3 and TRBJ2-5; 11 bases align to TRBD1. V shed 2 bases, J shed 1 base, and the junction held 3 bases outside the gene matches. The length of the CDR3 is 16 residues. The germline gives CDR1 SGHTA, CDR2 FQGTGA. CDR3 nucleotide sequence: TGTGCCAGCAGCTTAGCGGGACAGGGGGGCCAAGAGACCCAGTACTTC. Translation: CASSLAGQGGQETQYF.

This clone was observed a single time. The rearrangement joins TRBV11-3 to TRBJ2-7; D is uncertain. V lost 1 base and J 2 bases, leaving 9 bases between the germline ends. CDR1 is SGHNT, CDR2 YENEEA, per germline. There are 14 residues in the CDR3. The CDR3 is CASSLAQFPYEQYF. The CDR3 nucleotides are TGTGCCAGCAGCTTAGCACAGTTTCCCTACGAGCAGTACTTC.

The chain joins TRBV10-3 to TRBJ1-5; D gene uncertain. The CDR3 sequence is 12 residues long. V dropped 0 bases and J dropped 7 bases, with 4 bases sitting between them. CDR1 and CDR2 (germline): ENHRY, SYGVKD. CDR3 in amino acids: CAISESEQPQHF. CDR3 nucleotide sequence: TGTGCCATCAGTGAGTCCGAGCAGCCCCAGCATTTT.

The chain couples TRBV29-1 to TRBJ2-6, with unresolved D. V was shortened by 4 bases and J by 0 bases, with 10 bases between the two germline ends. The CDR3 runs to 15 residues. From germline, CDR1 is SQVTM and CDR2 ANQGSEA. The CDR3 region is CSVGPSLSGANVLTF. The CDR3, as DNA: TGCAGCGTTGGGCCCTCCCTCTCTGGGGCCAACGTCCTGACTTTC.

This chain uses TRBV12-3 or TRBV12-4 with TRBJ2-1, with D perhaps matching TRBD1 (6 bases). This CDR3 comprises 13 residues. Between the trimmed V and J ends, which lost 3 bases and 9 bases, there was a span of 12 bases. The DNA for the CDR3 is TGTGCCAGCAGTTTCAGGGGATGGGGTGAGCAGTTCTTC. This sequence encodes CASSFRGWGEQFF.

The rearrangement joins TRBV6-1 to TRBJ1-5; weak D call: TRBD1 (6 bases). Germline V gives CDR1 MNHNS, CDR2 SASEGT. Trimming took 3 bases from V and 1 from J, leaving 7 bases between them. The CDR3 extends over 14 amino acids. CDR3 DNA sequence: TGTGCCAGCAGTGACAGGGGAAGCAATCAGCCCCAGCATTTT. Protein: CASSDRGSNQPQHF.

The chain links TRBV5-1 to TRBJ1-1, with D hard to call. Trimming left V 3 bases short and J 2 bases short, with 8 bases between. CDR3 length equals 13 residues. The germline gives CDR1 SGHRS, CDR2 YFSETQ. The CDR3 DNA sequence: TGCGCCAGCAGCTCCCGCGGTAACACTGAAGCTTTCTTT. It codes for CASSSRGNTEAFF.

The J gene is TRBJ1-2, the V gene TRBV27; 7 nucleotides align to TRBD1. The ends lost 6 bases at V and 2 bases at J; junction bases unmatched: 6. CDR1 MNHEY and CDR2 SMNVEV come from the germline V gene (reference sequence). CDR3 length equals 14 residues. CDR3 bases: TGTGCCAGCAGCGCAGGGGGATCCAACTATGGCTACACCTTC. This encodes CASSAGGSNYGYTF.

The rearrangement joins TRBV2 to TRBJ1-6, with unresolved D. The germline V and J ends were trimmed by 7 bases and 10 bases, with 14 bases remaining between them. This CDR3 spans 13 amino acids. Germline values: CDR1 SNHLY, CDR2 FYNNEI. CDR3 residues: CASTGEKTSPLHF. CDR3 coding DNA: TGTGCCAGCACTGGGGAGAAAACGTCACCCCTCCACTTT.